This T cell receptor beta chain was sequenced for a study of spatial heterogeneity in lung cancer. Study in general: More than eight raw reads, on average, carried each unique TCR and UMI combination. Study observations and caveats: There were more appearances of ubiquitous expanded tumor TCRs in blood at resection than at follow-up.

TCRdb ran MiXCR on the 5' RACE reads and lists one entry per CDR3 protein. Among 75,000 or so distinct CDR3 sequences, under 8.5% were seen once, and the ten largest hold 6.8%. This clonotype was counted at least ten times. Its matching antigen is unknown. The V gene's germline CDR1 is SQVTM and CDR2 ANQGSEA. The CDR3 sequence is 12 residues long. V shed 3 bases, J shed 8 bases, and the junction held 3 bases outside the gene matches. The time point: sample taken at primary tumor resection. The donors comprised some 72 untreated early-stage non-small cell lung cancer patients. Whole RNA from tumor, nontumor lung or frozen PBMC was sequenced unsorted.

V and J are TRBV29-1 and TRBJ2-1; 8 bases align to TRBD1. Sequencing used PBMCs, obtained at surgery. The origin of this receptor is a male donor with early-stage non-small cell lung cancer. The CDR3 sequence: CSVEVTGDEQFF. CDR3 in DNA: TGCAGCGTTGAGGTGACAGGGGATGAGCAGTTCTTC.